This TCR beta chain was found in a study of cytomegalovirus exposure and HLA in healthy donors. Whole-study context: The same platform was used for the 120 validation repertoires and the roughly 730 first-cohort repertoires, a later analysis reported.

Overall study findings and caveats: In vitro experiments confirmed that three CMV-associated chains were specific for CMV antigens. Cytomegalovirus association was assigned to approximately 160 TCR beta chains.

Some clones are missing from TCRdb's copy, which holds only in-frame ones; the method was immunoSEQ multiplex PCR. The sample includes about 78,000 clones, 90% to 96% seen only once; the top ten take 1.6%. Details on this clone: Its antigen is currently unknown.

The origin of this receptor is a man between 18 and 29 years old in good health and CMV-seropositive. Sequencing was carried out using PBMCs.

The CDR3 loop reads CASSLSPGSGWSNIQYF. DNA for the CDR3: TGTGCCAGCAGCCTAAGCCCGGGTTCGGGTTGGTCAAACATTCAGTACTTC. The chain couples TRBV21-1 to TRBJ2-4; the table's D call TRBD2 went unverified against the DNA. TRBV21-1 is tagged as a pseudogene. There are 17 residues in the CDR3.